The following is a T cell receptor beta chain sequence with its context. As yet, its antigen is unknown. These data originate in a study of T cells in Graves' hyperthyroidism and ophthalmopathy. Diagnoses rested on clinical symptoms, serum thyroxine and TRAb, thyroid ultrasound and orbital computed tomography. Study-wide findings and caveats: Ophthalmopathy was told apart from stable hyperthyroidism by a 13 V-J model.

The CDR3 has 15 amino acids. V was shortened by 5 bases and J by 0 bases, with 11 bases between the two germline ends. Amplification targeted TCR beta CDR3 regions from RNA transcripts. The HTBI primer set was used in a first-round RT-PCR of the TCR CDR3. TCRdb reprocessed the multiplex PCR reads via MiXCR and lists one record per CDR3 protein. The sample carries 500,000 to 600,000 distinct CDR3 sequences, about 45% recorded once. The chain recombines TRBV12-3 or TRBV12-4 with TRBJ2-1, with D possibly matching TRBD1 (6 bases). The source is a woman between 18 and 30 years old with Graves' hyperthyroidism. Sequencing was performed on peripheral blood or thyroid tissue (not recorded which). The CDR3 DNA follows: TGTGCCAGCAGTGCGACAGGCGGCTCCTACAATGAGCAGTTCTTC. Amino acid sequence: CASSATGGSYNEQFF.